These T cell receptor beta chains were read from a single sample in a study of T cell changes during pregnancy in multiple sclerosis. Measured with immunoSEQ multiplex PCR; TCRdb has only the in-frame clones, and not every one. The sample has 35,000 to 50,000 clones, approximately 91% seen once. Input material: PBMCs (not recorded whether the cells were cultured). These receptors all stem from a female donor with multiple sclerosis, enrolled in a pregnancy study. The CDR3 runs from the conserved cysteine through the conserved F or W. A D gene is named only where the DNA matches it firmly. Clone size appears in some rows only: once, few, many, or a class for an expanded clone.

v_call,d_call,clone_size,j_call,cdr3_nt,cdr3_aa
TRBV10-1,TRBD2,-,TRBJ2-1,TGCGCCAGCAGCTTGGCTAGCGGTACTTACAATGAGCAGTTCTTC,CASSLASGTYNEQFF
TRBV5-4,TRBD2,-,TRBJ2-7,TGTGCCAGCAGCCTAGGACTAGGGGACGAGCAGTACTTC,CASSLGLGDEQYF
TRBV9,TRBD2,-,TRBJ2-1,TGTGCCAGCGGTGGGGAGACGGGAGGGAGCAATGAGCAGTTCTTC,CASGGETGGSNEQFF
TRBV9,-,-,TRBJ1-3,TGTGCCAGCTGGGGTGGCTCTGGAAACACCATATATTTT,CASWGGSGNTIYF
TRBV7-3,TRBD2,-,TRBJ2-5,TGTGCCAGCAGCTTAAACACCGGGAGGGGAGAGACCCAGTACTTC,CASSLNTGRGETQYF
TRBV5-6,-,-,TRBJ1-2,TGTGCCAGCAGCCTCTCTAAGACTGACTATGGCTACACCTTC,CASSLSKTDYGYTF
TRBV29-1,-,-,TRBJ2-2,TGCAGCGTTGTTAGGCAGGGGAACACCGGGGAGCTGTTTTTT,CSVVRQGNTGELFF
TRBV4-1,-,-,TRBJ2-2,TGCGCCAGCAGCCAAGAACACATGAACACCGGGGAGCTGTTTTTT,CASSQEHMNTGELFF
TRBV7-8,TRBD1,-,TRBJ1-1,TGTGCCAGCAGCTCTCAGTTTCAGGGGGTCGGGAACACTGAAGCTTTCTTT,CASSSQFQGVGNTEAFF
TRBV5-5,TRBD2,-,TRBJ2-7,TGTGCCAGCAGCGTCCGGGACTACCGCGAGCAGTACTTC,CASSVRDYREQYF
TRBV7-3,-,-,TRBJ1-1,TGTGCCAGCAGCTCCACACCAAACACTGAAGCTTTCTTT,CASSSTPNTEAFF
TRBV6-5,TRBD1,-,TRBJ1-1,TGTGCCAGCAGAGGGACAGGGCGGACTGAAGCTTTCTTT,CASRGTGRTEAFF
TRBV28,TRBD1,-,TRBJ1-2,TGTGCCAGCAGCGGGACAGGGGGCGCGTCCTATGGCTACACCTTC,CASSGTGGASYGYTF
TRBV9,-,-,TRBJ1-3,TGTGCCAGCAGCGACAGGGCTACCTCGGGAAACACCATATATTTT,CASSDRATSGNTIYF
TRBV28,TRBD1,-,TRBJ2-1,TGTGCCAGCACCTCCCGAGGACAGGCTCGCAATGAGCAGTTCTTC,CASTSRGQARNEQFF
TRBV2,TRBD2,-,TRBJ2-1,TGTGCCACCTCCCTAGCGGGAATAGGAGGCAATGAGCAGTTCTTC,CATSLAGIGGNEQFF
TRBV19,TRBD1,-,TRBJ2-7,TGTGCCAGTAGTATAGATTATCGTGAACAGGGGCGCTACGAGCAGTACTTC,CASSIDYREQGRYEQYF
TRBV6-5,-,-,TRBJ2-1,TGTGCCAGCAGCCCCTTGCACCGGGAGCAGTTCTTC,CASSPLHREQFF
TRBV19,TRBD1,-,TRBJ2-7,TGTGCCAGGAAACGACAGGGGGCGCGGGAGCAGTACTTC,CARKRQGAREQYF
TRBV6-5,-,-,TRBJ1-2,TGTGCCAGCACCTCGGGCAGGGGCGACGGCTACACCTTC,CASTSGRGDGYTF
TRBV10-1,TRBD2,-,TRBJ2-2,TGCGCCAGCAGTGAGTGGCGGGAGGCCCCACACGGGTCGGGCCTGGACACCGGGGAGCTGTTTTTT,CASSEWREAPHGSGLDTGELFF
TRBV4-1,TRBD2,-,TRBJ2-2,TGCGCCAGCAGCTCAAGTCCGGGACTAGCGGGAGGAACCGGGGAGCTGTTTTTT,CASSSSPGLAGGTGELFF
TRBV7-9,-,-,TRBJ1-1,TGTGCCAGCAGCTTACGGGAATCGGTGAACACTGAAGCTTTCTTT,CASSLRESVNTEAFF
TRBV20-1,-,-,TRBJ2-1,TGCAGTGCTAGGTCAGCCGGGGAGCAGTTCTTC,CSARSAGEQFF
TRBV9,TRBD1,-,TRBJ2-3,TGTGCCAGCAGCGGACGACAGGGGAGGTCGACAGATACGCAGTATTTT,CASSGRQGRSTDTQYF
TRBV29-1,-,-,TRBJ1-1,TGCAGCGTTGAAATAGGGAACACTGAAGCTTTCTTT,CSVEIGNTEAFF
TRBV9,TRBD1,-,TRBJ2-3,TGTGCCAGCAGCGTAAACCCAGGGGGTTCAGATACGCAGTATTTT,CASSVNPGGSDTQYF
TRBV30,-,-,TRBJ1-1,TGTGCCTGGATAGGACTGGGGTGGACTGAAGCTTTCTTT,CAWIGLGWTEAFF
TRBV19,-,-,TRBJ1-5,TGTGCCAGTAGTAATGCAGAATTGCCCTATCAGCCCCAGCATTTT,CASSNAELPYQPQHF
TRBV4-1,-,-,TRBJ2-7,TGCGCCAGCAGCCAAGATCGGGGGAGCTTTTACGAGCAGTACTTC,CASSQDRGSFYEQYF
TRBV29-1,-,-,TRBJ1-1,TGCAGCGCCTTCGGACCGTACACTGAAGCTTTCTTT,CSAFGPYTEAFF
TRBV29-1,-,-,TRBJ1-1,TGCAGCGTTGAGGAAGTTCTGGCTGAAGCTTTCTTT,CSVEEVLAEAFF
TRBV6-5,TRBD2,-,TRBJ2-7,TGTGCCAGCAGTTATTCGAGCGGGACCTCCTACGAGCAGTACTTC,CASSYSSGTSYEQYF
TRBV28,-,-,TRBJ1-2,TGTGCTACAAGGAACTATGGCTACACCTTC,CATRNYGYTF
TRBV30,TRBD2,once,TRBJ2-7,TGTGCCTGGAACCCGACTAGCGGGAGTTACGAGCAGTACTTC,CAWNPTSGSYEQYF
TRBV5-6,-,-,TRBJ1-2,TGTGCCAGCAGCTTGTGGGGTCGAACTAACTATGGCTACACCTTC,CASSLWGRTNYGYTF
TRBV7-2,-,-,TRBJ1-3,TGTGCCAGCAGCTTAATAAGGCCCCGTTACTCTGGAAACACCATATATTTT,CASSLIRPRYSGNTIYF
TRBV6-5,-,-,TRBJ2-1,TGTGCCAGCAGTCCCGGGAATTCTGAGCAGTTCTTC,CASSPGNSEQFF
TRBV27,TRBD1,-,TRBJ1-2,TGTGCCAGCAGATACTCCCGGGACAGCTATGGCTACACCTTC,CASRYSRDSYGYTF
TRBV28,TRBD1,-,TRBJ1-1,TGTGCCAGCAGTCCGGACAGGGTTGAAGCTTTCTTT,CASSPDRVEAFF
TRBV19,TRBD1,-,TRBJ1-3,TGTGCCAGTAGTATGTATGCCGGGACAGGGGGAAACACCATATATTTT,CASSMYAGTGGNTIYF
TRBV28,TRBD1,-,TRBJ1-2,TGTGCCAGCAGTTTACAGGCAGGGGGCGTCTATGGCTACACCTTC,CASSLQAGGVYGYTF
TRBV5-4,-,-,TRBJ1-4,TGTGCCAGCAGCTCCGGGTCCTATAATGAAAAACTGTTTTTT,CASSSGSYNEKLFF
TRBV4-1,-,-,TRBJ2-7,TGCGCCAGCAGCCAAGTTACCGCGTACGAGCAGTACTTC,CASSQVTAYEQYF
TRBV19,TRBD2,once,TRBJ2-7,TGTGCCAGTAGCAACCAACTGACTAGCGGGAGAACCCCCTACTACGAGCAGTACTTC,CASSNQLTSGRTPYYEQYF
TRBV6-5,TRBD2,-,TRBJ2-1,TGTGCCAGCATGGATAGCGGGAGGGGAAATGAGCAGTTCTTC,CASMDSGRGNEQFF
TRBV28,-,once,TRBJ2-7,TGTGCCAGCAGTCCGGCCCAGGTGGGCTACGAGCAGTACTTC,CASSPAQVGYEQYF
TRBV14,TRBD2,-,TRBJ2-2,TGTGCCAGCAGCCAAGATTTACAGCGGGAGGGGCCCGGGGAGCTGTTTTTT,CASSQDLQREGPGELFF
TRBV6-5,-,-,TRBJ1-4,TGTGCCAGCAGTTACTCTGGCGGTGTGAGGGAAAAACTGTTTTTT,CASSYSGGVREKLFF
TRBV11-3,TRBD1,-,TRBJ2-2,TGTGCCAGCAGGCCTGGACAGGGGGACACCGGGGAGCTGTTTTTT,CASRPGQGDTGELFF
TRBV18,TRBD2,once,TRBJ2-5,TGTGCCAGCTCACCCGGACTAGCGGGAAAGGAAGAGACCCAGTACTTC,CASSPGLAGKEETQYF
TRBV6-5,-,-,TRBJ2-3,TGTGCCAGCAGACCACCCGGACAGACCACAGATACGCAGTATTTT,CASRPPGQTTDTQYF
TRBV18,-,-,TRBJ1-2,TGTGCCAGCTCCCGACTGACAGAAAACTATGGCTACACCTTC,CASSRLTENYGYTF
TRBV5-5,-,-,TRBJ2-2,TGTGCCAGCAGCTTGGTTCAGGGATTCACCGGGGAGCTGTTTTTT,CASSLVQGFTGELFF
TRBV19,TRBD1,once,TRBJ1-2,TGTGCCAGTAGTATCCCTTACAGGGGGCCGGTCTATGGCTACACCTTC,CASSIPYRGPVYGYTF
TRBV5-6,TRBD1,-,TRBJ2-3,TGTGCCAGCAGCCATGGGACAGGGAGCACAGATACGCAGTATTTT,CASSHGTGSTDTQYF